Reported below is one TCR beta chain. Its antigen is as yet unknown. Six replicates per PBMC sample, mostly from 480 ng of genomic DNA. Profiling relied on immunoSEQ multiplex PCR, and the TCRdb table lists in-frame clones only, not all of them. The repertoire consists of approximately 83,000 clones, with approximately 80% occurring once and the leading ten covering about 2.9%. The data originate from a study of neoadjuvant anti-PD-1 for oral cavity cancer. Study at large: Non-progressing patients received a fourth nivolumab dose near day 43, then surgery on days 50-56. General observations from the study: Only a few patients per response group were TCR-analyzed; validation needed. After neoadjuvant nivolumab, PBMC T cell clonality was significantly higher in non-responders than responders.

V was shortened by 0 bases and J by 8 bases, with 10 bases between the two germline ends. Germline assignment: CDR1 GTSNPN and CDR2 SVGIG (reference sequence). This CDR3 comprises 13 residues. The chain links TRBV30 to TRBJ1-4; D gene uncertain. This receptor was obtained from a person between 40 and 79 years old with oral cavity squamous cell carcinoma. The source material was PBMCs, sampled before nivolumab (anti-PD-1) treatment. The CDR3 nucleotides read TGTGCCTGGAGTGTGGTGGGTTACGAAAAACTGTTTTTT. It specifies CAWSVVGYEKLFF.